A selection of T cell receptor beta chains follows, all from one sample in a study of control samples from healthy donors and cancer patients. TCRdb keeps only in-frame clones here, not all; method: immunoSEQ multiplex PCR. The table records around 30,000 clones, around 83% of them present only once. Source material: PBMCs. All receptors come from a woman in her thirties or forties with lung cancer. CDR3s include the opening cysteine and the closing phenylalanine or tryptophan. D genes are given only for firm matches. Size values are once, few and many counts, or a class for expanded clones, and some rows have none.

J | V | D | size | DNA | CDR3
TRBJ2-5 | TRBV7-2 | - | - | TGTGCCAGCAGCTTGACAGGAGCCCAAGAGACCCAGTACTTC | CASSLTGAQETQYF
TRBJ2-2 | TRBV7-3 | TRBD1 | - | TGTGCCAGCAGCCCTACAGGGGGCGGGGAGCTGTTTTTT | CASSPTGGGELFF
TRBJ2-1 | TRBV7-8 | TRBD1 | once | TGTGCCAGCAGCAAGGACAGGGCCGATGAGCAGTTCTTC | CASSKDRADEQFF
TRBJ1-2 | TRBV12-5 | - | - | TGTGCTAGTGGTTTGCACACTCTAAGTGGCTACACCTTC | CASGLHTLSGYTF
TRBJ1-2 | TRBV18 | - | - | TGTGCCAGCTCACAGAGCGTTCTGACGTCAGGAGACTATGGCTACACCTTC | CASSQSVLTSGDYGYTF
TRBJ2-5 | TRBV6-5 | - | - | TGTGCCAGCAGCAGTGGACAGATTTTGCGAGAGACCCAGTACTTC | CASSSGQILRETQYF
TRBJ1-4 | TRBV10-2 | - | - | TGCGCCAGCAGTGAGAACGGGGGGCGGCGGAATAAACTGTTTTTT | CASSENGGRRNKLFF
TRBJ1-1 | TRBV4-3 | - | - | TGCGCCAGCAGCCAAAGGACCGACACTGAAGCTTTCTTT | CASSQRTDTEAFF
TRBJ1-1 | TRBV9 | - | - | TGTGCCAGCAGCGTAATCGAGCGGGCAACTGAAGCTTTCTTT | CASSVIERATEAFF
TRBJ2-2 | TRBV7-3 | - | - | TGTGCCAGCAGCTTGGGAGCTTCGAACACCGGGGAGCTGTTTTTT | CASSLGASNTGELFF
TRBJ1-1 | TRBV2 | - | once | TGTGCCAGCTCGTTGGACCGACGAACTCAACGAGGACCTTTCTTT | CASSLDRRTQRGPFF
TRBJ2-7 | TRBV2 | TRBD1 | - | TGTGCCAGCACCCAGTCTGGACAGGGGGGCTACGAGCAGTACTTC | CASTQSGQGGYEQYF
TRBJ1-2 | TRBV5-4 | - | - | TGTGCCAGCAGCACATTGCTTCTGCGAGATGGCTACACCTTC | CASSTLLLRDGYTF
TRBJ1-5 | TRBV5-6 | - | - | TGTGCCAGCAGCTTTTCACAGGGATATCAGCCCCAGCATTTT | CASSFSQGYQPQHF
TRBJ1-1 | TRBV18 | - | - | TGTGCCAGCTCACCGAGTGTAGTTTTTAGGAACACTGAAGCTTTCTTT | CASSPSVVFRNTEAFF
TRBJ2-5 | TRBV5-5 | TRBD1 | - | TGTGCCAGCAGCTTAACAGGGGGGCTAGAGACCCAGTACTTC | CASSLTGGLETQYF
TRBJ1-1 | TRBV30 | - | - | TGTGCCTGGAGTTTAGCCCGTGGGGCTGAAGCTTTCTTT | CAWSLARGAEAFF
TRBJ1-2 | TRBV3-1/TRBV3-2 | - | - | TGTGCCAGCAGCCAAAAAGACAGAGAACGAAGGGGTGGCTACACCTTC | CASSQKDRERRGGYTF
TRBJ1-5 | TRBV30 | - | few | TGTGCCTGGAGTGTGGGGATAAATCAGCCCCAGCATTTT | CAWSVGINQPQHF
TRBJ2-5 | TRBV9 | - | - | TGTGCCAGCAGCGTAGGGGCAGGCGGCGGCCCAGAGACCCAGTACTTC | CASSVGAGGGPETQYF
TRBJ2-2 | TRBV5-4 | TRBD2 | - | TGTGCCAGCAGCTTGGGCGCGGGGGGTGGCCTGGCCACCGGGGAGCTGTTTTTT | CASSLGAGGGLATGELFF
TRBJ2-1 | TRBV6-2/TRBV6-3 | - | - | TGTGCCAGCAGTTACGGGATGGACGCCGACAATGAGCAGTTCTTC | CASSYGMDADNEQFF
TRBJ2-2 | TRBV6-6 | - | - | TGTGCCAGCAGTTCAACCGGGACATCCAACACCGGGGAGCTGTTTTTT | CASSSTGTSNTGELFF
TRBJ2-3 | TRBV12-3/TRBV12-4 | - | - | TGTGCCAGCGGGGGAGGGGGTGATACGCAGTATTTT | CASGGGGDTQYF
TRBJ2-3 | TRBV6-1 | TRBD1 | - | TGTGCCAGCAGTGAGACGACAGGGACCTCGGGTACGCAGTATTTT | CASSETTGTSGTQYF
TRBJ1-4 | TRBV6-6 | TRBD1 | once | TGTGCCAGCAGTTACACGGACAGGGAAAATGAAAAACTGTTTTTT | CASSYTDRENEKLFF
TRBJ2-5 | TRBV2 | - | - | TGTGCCAGCGGCTTTCCCCTGGGGGAGACCCAGTACTTC | CASGFPLGETQYF